Below, 24 T cell receptor beta chains from the same sample are listed, as sequenced in a study of T cells in localized non-small cell lung cancer. Assay used: immunoSEQ multiplex PCR; TCRdb lists only in-frame clones, some missing. Of roughly 38,000 clones listed, 88% are singletons. Specimen: peripheral blood, collected before any cancer treatment. The receptor set was obtained from a female donor older than 55 with stage I squamous cell lung carcinoma.

The chain has TRBV11-3 and TRBJ2-2; 16 nucleotides match TRBD2. This CDR3 spans 19 amino acids. Losses at the gene ends were 4 bases for V and 1 base for J; bases not matched to a gene: 6. From germline, CDR1 is SGHNT and CDR2 YENEEA. CDR3 region: CASSSGLAGGPGNTGELFF. For the CDR3, the DNA is TGTGCCAGCAGCTCGGGACTAGCGGGAGGGCCCGGGAACACCGGGGAGCTGTTTTTT. The whole variable domain, remainder taken from reference TRBV11-3 and TRBJ2-2, is EAGVVQSPRYKIIEKKQPVAFWCNPISGHNTLYWYLQNLGQGPELLIRYENEEAVDDSQLPKDRFSAERLKGVDSTLKIQPAELGDSAVYLCASSSGLAGGPGNTGELFFGEGSRLTVL.

The CDR3 bases are TGTGCCACTCTCGACAGTGGAGGGTATAATTTCCGCAATGAGCAGTTCTTC. Protein: CATLDSGGYNFRNEQFF. V is TRBV10-3 and J is TRBJ2-1; D might be TRBD2 (6 bases). Trimming cost V 10 bases and J 6 bases, with 28 bases left between them. The CDR3 covers 17 residues. Per the germline V gene, CDR1 is ENHRY and CDR2 is SYGVKD.

This clone was seen only once. The V gene is TRBV7-8, the J gene TRBJ2-7; either TRBD1 or TRBD2 may supply D (5 bases each). Trimming left V 1 base short and J 1 base short, with 20 bases between. Per the germline V gene, CDR1 is SGHVS and CDR2 is FQNEAQ. This CDR3 has 18 amino acids. CDR3 in DNA: TGTGCCAGCAGCTTAGTGGTTGTCCGGGACCCTTCTTCCTACGAGCAGTACTTC. Its translation: CASSLVVVRDPSSYEQYF.

The chain is built from TRBV4-1 and TRBJ1-5; D is unclear. CDR3 length: 13 amino acids. The V end lost 2 bases, the J end lost 7 bases, and 9 bases lay between the germline ends. The germline CDR1 and CDR2 sequences are MGHRA and YSYEKL. Here the CDR3 DNA reads TGCGCCAGCAGCCAACCCGGAGGACAGCCCCAGCATTTT. Protein sequence: CASSQPGGQPQHF.

The rearrangement links TRBV7-7 to TRBJ2-7, with a weak D call TRBD1 (5 bases). The germline CDR1 and CDR2 sequences are SSHAT and FNYEAQ (reference sequence). Trimming removed 4 bases from V and 0 bases from J, with 10 bases in between. CDR3 length equals 14 residues. The CDR3 sequence: CASSSDSSSYEQYF. The CDR3 nucleotides read TGTGCCAGCAGCTCCGACAGTAGCTCCTACGAGCAGTACTTC.

This clone was observed a few times. The genes are TRBV4-1 and TRBJ1-2; D gene unclear. Trimming pared 4 bases from V and 0 bases from J, leaving 12 bases between. The CDR3 extends over 15 amino acids. The germline V gene encodes CDR1 MGHRA and CDR2 YSYEKL. CDR3 DNA sequence: TGCGCCAGCAGCCCTAGGGCCACGTCTAACTATGGCTACACCTTC. Residues: CASSPRATSNYGYTF.

This chain links TRBV13 with TRBJ1-4; D is perhaps TRBD1 (5 bases). CDR3 length: 17 residues. The V gene's germline CDR1 is PRHDT and CDR2 FYEKMQ (reference sequence). The V end was cut by 5 bases, the J end by 2 bases, with 18 bases between. The CDR3 region has the DNA TGTGCCAGCAGCCTGGGACTTCCCGGGTTGACTAATGAAAAACTGTTTTTT. This encodes CASSLGLPGLTNEKLFF.

CDR3 region: CASSPPRNTEAFF. CDR3 sequence (DNA): TGTGCCAGCAGCCCTCCAAGAAACACTGAAGCTTTCTTT. V is TRBV9 and J is TRBJ1-1; D not certain. This CDR3 has 13 residues. Trimming left V 4 bases short and J 2 bases short, with 9 bases between. Germline CDR1 and CDR2: SGDLS and YYNGEE.

The chain uses TRBV4-2 and TRBJ2-3; D call uncertain. Germline CDR1 LGHNA, CDR2 YNFKEQ. V was clipped by 3 bases and J by 2 bases, with 3 bases between them. The CDR3 extends over 12 amino acids. The CDR3 loop reads CASSHLTDTQYF. Here the CDR3 DNA reads TGTGCCAGCAGCCACCTCACAGATACGCAGTATTTT.

The chain has TRBV30 and TRBJ1-1; D not resolved. The V end lost 0 bases, the J end lost 8 bases, and 7 bases lay between the germline ends. This CDR3 has 11 residues. CDR1 and CDR2 from the germline V gene are GTSNPN and SVGIG (reference sequence). Here the CDR3 reads CAWSVLKEAFF. DNA for the CDR3: TGTGCCTGGAGTGTACTGAAAGAAGCTTTCTTT.

CDR3 sequence reads: CASSSDSLNEKLFF. In DNA, the CDR3 is TGTGCCAGCAGCTCGGACAGCCTTAATGAAAAACTGTTTTTT. This sequence joins TRBV5-4 and TRBJ1-4, with D tentatively TRBD1 (6 bases). The germline CDR1 and CDR2 sequences are SGHNT and YYREEE (reference sequence). The V end was cut by 3 bases, the J end by 4 bases, with 10 bases between. This CDR3 region has 14 residues.

The V gene is TRBV2, the J gene TRBJ2-1; weak D call: TRBD2 (7 bases). V lost 6 bases and J lost 9, with 12 bases in between. This CDR3 is built from 12 residues. The germline V gene encodes CDR1 SNHLY and CDR2 FYNNEI. This chain's CDR3 is CASRRGRSEQFF. CDR3 in DNA: TGTGCCAGCAGGCGGGGGCGGTCTGAGCAGTTCTTC.

The chain carries TRBV6-1 and TRBJ2-7; 7 nucleotides match TRBD1. J gave up 4 bases and V 5 bases, and 8 bases lay outside the gene matches. This CDR3 spans 14 amino acids. CDR1 and CDR2 from the germline V gene are MNHNS and SASEGT. CDR3 nucleotide sequence: TGTGCCAGCAGTTCCGGGACAGTTGCGTACGAGCAGTACTTC. As protein: CASSSGTVAYEQYF.

The rearrangement uses TRBV2 and TRBJ2-1; D call uncertain. Germline CDR1 reads SNHLY; CDR2 reads FYNNEI. V was trimmed by 8 bases and J by 7 bases, leaving 6 bases between them. The CDR3 loop spans 10 amino acids. The CDR3 sequence is CASVRNEQFF. The CDR3, as DNA: TGTGCCAGCGTGAGGAATGAGCAGTTCTTC.

CDR3 region: CASSPGTPYEQYF. The CDR3 DNA reads as TGTGCCAGCAGCCCCGGGACTCCCTACGAGCAGTACTTC. The chain combines TRBV5-6 with TRBJ2-7, with TRBD2 as a possible D gene (6 bases). CDR3 length equals 13 residues. Germline CDR1 SGHDT, CDR2 YYEEEE. Trimming pared 4 bases from V and 2 bases from J, leaving 10 bases between.

The J gene is TRBJ1-5, the V gene TRBV18; D is uncertain. The germline V and J ends were trimmed by 4 bases and 2 bases, with 6 bases remaining between them. The CDR3 has 13 residues. CDR1 and CDR2 (germline): KGHSH, LQKENI. The CDR3, as DNA: TGTGCCAGCTCACGATCCGGCAATCAGCCCCAGCATTTT. Its translation: CASSRSGNQPQHF.

The V call is TRBV6-1, the J call TRBJ2-7, with D hard to call. Trimming removed 3 bases at V and 0 bases at J, with 15 bases between. The germline gives CDR1 MNHNS, CDR2 SASEGT. The CDR3 runs to 16 residues. The CDR3 loop is CASSDIRIRNSYEQYF. Here the CDR3 DNA reads TGTGCCAGCAGTGATATCCGGATCCGAAACTCCTACGAGCAGTACTTC.

Only one count was recorded for this clone. The chain uses TRBV29-1 and TRBJ2-5; D gene ambiguous. The CDR3 extends over 12 amino acids. V was shortened by 4 bases and J by 5 bases, with 11 bases between the two germline ends. From germline, CDR1 is SQVTM and CDR2 ANQGSEA. CDR3 coding DNA: TGCAGCGTTGCTCCTTCTGGGGAGACCCAGTACTTC. It specifies CSVAPSGETQYF.

Comments on this clone: Other DNA sequences from this sample encode an identical CDR3 as well. This chain joins TRBV5-6 and TRBJ2-5; D not certain. V lost 0 bases and J lost 4, with 1 base in between. The CDR3 covers 11 residues. CDR1 and CDR2 (germline): SGHDT, YYEEEE. In DNA, the CDR3 is TGTGCCAGCAGCTTGGCAGAGACCCAGTACTTC. Its translation: CASSLAETQYF. The variable domain in full, with the rest retrieved from reference TRBV5-6 and TRBJ2-5, is DAGVTQSPTHLIKTRGQQVTLRCSPKSGHDTVSWYQQALGQGPQFIFQYYEEEERQRGNFPDRFSGHQFPNYSSELNVNALLLGDSALYLCASSLAETQYFGPGTRLLVL.

CDR3 bases: TGCGCCAGCGGGGGCGGTATAGGAAACATTCAGTACTTC. Protein product: CASGGGIGNIQYF. V and J are TRBV5-1 and TRBJ2-4; weak D call: TRBD1 (6 bases). The CDR3 is made up of 13 amino acids. Looked up from germline, CDR1 is SGHRS and CDR2 is YFSETQ. V lost 7 bases and J 6 bases, leaving 14 bases between the germline ends.

V gene TRBV7-3 combines with J gene TRBJ2-7; tentative D call: TRBD2 (6 bases). The V end lost 3 bases, the J end lost 7 bases, and 16 bases lay between the germline ends. The CDR3 runs 14 residues. In germline, CDR1 is SGHTA, CDR2 FQGTGA. As DNA, the CDR3 is TGTGCCAGCAGCTTCACCAGGGAGACTAGGGAGCAGTACTTC. Translated: CASSFTRETREQYF.

CDR3 loop: CASMIGGRSYNEQFF. CDR3 nucleotide sequence: TGTGCCAGCATGATAGGGGGCAGAAGCTACAATGAGCAGTTCTTC. The chain links TRBV6-1 to TRBJ2-1, with 7 positions matching TRBD1. V gave up 7 bases and J gave up 3 bases; unmatched junction bases: 9. CDR3 length equals 15 residues. Germline CDR1 is MNHNS and CDR2 is SASEGT.

The chain recombines TRBV10-1 with TRBJ2-7; TRBD2 matches at 9 bases. CDR3 length: 13 residues. Germline loops: CDR1 WNHNN, CDR2 SYGVQD (reference sequence). V trimming: 8 bases; J trimming: 7 bases; junction bases outside the gene matches: 9. The CDR3 nucleotides read TGCGCCAGCGGACTACAGACTAGCGGAGAGCAGTACTTC. This sequence encodes CASGLQTSGEQYF.

The rearrangement uses TRBV7-9 and TRBJ2-1; D not certain. Germline V CDR1 and CDR2: SEHNR, FQNEAQ (reference sequence). The CDR3 consists of 15 residues. V was clipped by 2 bases and J by 7 bases, with 15 bases between them. The CDR3 coding sequence is TGTGCCAGCAGCTTATTAGTACAGACCCCAAATGAGCAGTTCTTC. Protein sequence: CASSLLVQTPNEQFF.